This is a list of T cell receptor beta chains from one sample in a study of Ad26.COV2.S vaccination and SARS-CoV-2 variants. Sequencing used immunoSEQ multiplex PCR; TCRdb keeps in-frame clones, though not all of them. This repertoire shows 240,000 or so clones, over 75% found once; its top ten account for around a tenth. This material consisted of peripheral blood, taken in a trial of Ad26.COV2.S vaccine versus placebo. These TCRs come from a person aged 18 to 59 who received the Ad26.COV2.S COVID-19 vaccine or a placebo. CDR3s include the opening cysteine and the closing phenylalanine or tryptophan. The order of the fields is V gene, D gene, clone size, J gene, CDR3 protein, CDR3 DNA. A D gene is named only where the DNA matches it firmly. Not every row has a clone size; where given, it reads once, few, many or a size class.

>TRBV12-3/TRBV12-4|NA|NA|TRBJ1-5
CASSLEVNQPQHF
TGTGCCAGCAGTTTAGAGGTTAATCAGCCCCAGCATTTT
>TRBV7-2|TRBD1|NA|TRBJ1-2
CASSQGGRVTGYTF
TGTGCCAGCAGCCAGGGGGGCAGGGTGACTGGCTACACCTTC
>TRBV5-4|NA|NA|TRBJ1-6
CAFVGRGSSYNSPLHF
TGTGCCTTCGTCGGCCGGGGAAGCTCCTATAATTCACCCCTCCACTTT
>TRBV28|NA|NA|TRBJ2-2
CASSFQGGLGGELFF
TGTGCCAGCAGTTTCCAGGGGGGATTGGGCGGGGAGCTGTTTTTT
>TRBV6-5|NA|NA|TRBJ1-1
CASSYSGYTEAFF
TGTGCCAGCAGTTACTCGGGGTACACTGAAGCTTTCTTT
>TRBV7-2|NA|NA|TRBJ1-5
CASSLTGTSNQPQHF
TGTGCCAGCAGCCTGACCGGGACATCGAATCAGCCCCAGCATTTT
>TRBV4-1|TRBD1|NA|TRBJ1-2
CASSLGQETYGYTF
TGCGCCAGCAGCCTGGGACAGGAGACCTATGGCTACACCTTC
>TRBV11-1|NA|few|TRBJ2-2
CASSLDRNTGELFF
TGTGCCAGCAGCTTGGACAGGAACACCGGGGAGCTGTTTTTT
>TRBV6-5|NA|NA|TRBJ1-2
CASSSQGSGYTF
TGTGCCAGCAGTTCACAGGGATCTGGCTACACCTTC
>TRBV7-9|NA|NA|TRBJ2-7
CASSLGPPGLYEQYF
TGTGCCAGCAGCCTGGGACCTCCGGGCCTCTACGAGCAGTACTTC
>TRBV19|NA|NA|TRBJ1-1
CASRQQGAEAFF
TGTGCCAGTAGACAACAGGGCGCTGAAGCTTTCTTT
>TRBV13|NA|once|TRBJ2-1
CASTRERVNNEQFF
TGTGCCAGCACAAGAGAGCGGGTTAACAATGAGCAGTTCTTC
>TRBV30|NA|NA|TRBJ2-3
CAWSVTGGRSDTQYF
TGTGCCTGGAGTGTAACGGGGGGCAGGTCAGATACGCAGTATTTT
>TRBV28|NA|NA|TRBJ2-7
CASRPKIQVGMYEQYF
TGTGCCAGCAGACCAAAAATACAGGTTGGGATGTACGAGCAGTACTTC
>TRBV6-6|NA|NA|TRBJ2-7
CASRPPRTSASNEQYF
TGTGCCAGCAGGCCACCCCGGACCAGCGCCTCCAACGAGCAGTACTTC
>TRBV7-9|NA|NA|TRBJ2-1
CASSLGGVRNEQFF
TGTGCCAGCAGCTTAGGCGGGGTAAGAAATGAGCAGTTCTTC
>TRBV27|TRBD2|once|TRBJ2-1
CASRSGTRPYNEQFF
TGTGCCAGCAGATCCGGGACTAGGCCCTACAATGAGCAGTTCTTC
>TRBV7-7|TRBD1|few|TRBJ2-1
CASSLTGQILDEQFF
TGTGCTAGCAGCCTAACGGGACAGATACTCGATGAGCAGTTCTTC
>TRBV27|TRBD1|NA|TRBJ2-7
CASSLGQGISYEQYF
TGTGCCAGCAGTTTGGGACAGGGTATCTCCTACGAGCAGTACTTC
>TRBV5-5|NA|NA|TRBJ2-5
CASSSVGETQYF
TGTGCCAGCAGCTCGGTGGGGGAGACCCAGTACTTC
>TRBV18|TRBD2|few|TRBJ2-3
CASSPLLQLAGLTDTQYF
TGTGCCAGCTCACCCCTACTGCAACTAGCGGGGCTCACAGATACGCAGTATTTT
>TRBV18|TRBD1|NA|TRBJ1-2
CASSLSPLGQGAKVYGYTF
TGTGCCAGCTCACTATCCCCGCTGGGACAGGGGGCGAAGGTCTATGGCTACACCTTC
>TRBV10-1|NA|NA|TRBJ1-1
CASSGSMNTEAFF
TGCGCCAGCAGTGGGAGCATGAACACTGAAGCTTTCTTT
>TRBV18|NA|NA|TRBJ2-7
CASSPPGRLSYEQYF
TGTGCCAGCTCACCCCCGGGACGTCTCTCATACGAGCAGTACTTC
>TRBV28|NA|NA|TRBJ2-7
CASNRGLVSSYEQYF
TGTGCCAGCAACCGGGGACTGGTGAGCTCCTACGAGCAGTACTTC
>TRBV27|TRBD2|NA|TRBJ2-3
CASSLLAGGTDTQYF
TGTGCCAGCAGTTTACTAGCGGGGGGCACAGATACGCAGTATTTT
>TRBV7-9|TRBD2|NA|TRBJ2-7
CASSLRPGRHEQYF
TGTGCCAGCAGCCTAAGGCCCGGGAGGCACGAGCAGTACTTC
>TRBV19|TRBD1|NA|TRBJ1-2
CASTSGQGIYGYTF
TGTGCCAGTACCTCGGGACAGGGAATATATGGCTACACCTTC
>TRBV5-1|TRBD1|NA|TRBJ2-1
CASSLEGTGQNEQFF
TGCGCCAGCAGCTTGGAAGGGACAGGGCAAAATGAGCAGTTCTTC
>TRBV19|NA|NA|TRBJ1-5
CASSIDWRGDQPQHF
TGTGCCAGTAGTATAGACTGGAGAGGGGACCAGCCCCAGCATTTT
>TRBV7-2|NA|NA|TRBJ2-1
CASSTRDIINEQFF
TGTGCCAGCAGCACCCGGGACATAATCAATGAGCAGTTCTTC
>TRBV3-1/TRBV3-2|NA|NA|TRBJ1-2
CASSQGIQDYYGYTF
TGTGCCAGCAGCCAAGGCATCCAGGACTACTATGGCTACACCTTC
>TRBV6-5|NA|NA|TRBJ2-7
CARGMEGIYEQYF
TGTGCCAGGGGCATGGAAGGGATCTACGAGCAGTACTTC
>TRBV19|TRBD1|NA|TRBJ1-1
CASRTGGELRGPEAFF
TGTGCCAGCCGGACAGGGGGGGAACTACGGGGACCTGAAGCTTTCTTT
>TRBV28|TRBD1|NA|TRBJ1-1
CASSPAGTGRDEAFF
TGTGCCAGCAGCCCCGCCGGGACAGGTCGTGATGAAGCTTTCTTT